A selection of T cell receptor beta chains follows, all from one sample in a study of T cell responses to AZD1222 COVID-19 vaccine. Repertoires were generated with immunoSEQ multiplex PCR, while TCRdb's copy carries only in-frame clones and drops some. The table includes 250,000 to 300,000 clones, around 93% detected once. Source: peripheral blood, taken 28 days after the second AZD1222 dose. Receptors originate from an adult who received the AZD1222 COVID-19 vaccine. CDR3s include the opening cysteine and the closing phenylalanine or tryptophan. Fields, in order: V gene, J gene, CDR3 protein.

TRBV14	TRBJ2-3	CASQRDSSTDTQYF
TRBV28	TRBJ1-5	CAARWGSNQPQHF
TRBV4-1	TRBJ2-1	CASSPGQGGHDEQFF
TRBV28	TRBJ1-1	CASSTTALTEAFF
TRBV12-3/TRBV12-4	TRBJ2-7	CASRALSREQYF
TRBV28	TRBJ1-2	CASRNSGTGSYTF
TRBV15	TRBJ1-4	CATRSAGGEKLFF
TRBV2	TRBJ1-1	CASRPSQGIPEAFF
TRBV28	TRBJ2-1	CASSLGTMPYRGQFF
TRBV7-8	TRBJ2-7	CASSLYRGGSYEQYF
TRBV5-5	TRBJ1-1	CASSWDRANTEAFF
TRBV7-2	TRBJ2-5	CASSSNWETQYF
TRBV28	TRBJ2-3	CASHLAGSTDTQYF
TRBV15	TRBJ1-5	CATSRVLGGNQPQHF
TRBV7-3	TRBJ2-1	CASSAGLAVSYNEQFF
TRBV5-1	TRBJ2-2	CASGFQGTAGELFF
TRBV11-2	TRBJ1-2	CASSLVRAAGLRTGYTF
TRBV10-3	TRBJ1-4	CAISETSATNEKLFF
TRBV6-5	TRBJ2-3	CASTTEPSTDTQYF
TRBV27	TRBJ2-2	CASSLFPGLALNTGELFF
TRBV30	TRBJ1-1	CAWSVDRGYTEAFF
TRBV27	TRBJ1-6	CASSLATGANSPLHF
TRBV5-4	TRBJ2-3	CASSQDVTDTQYF
TRBV7-2	TRBJ2-3	CASSSLGLAGGPDTQYF
TRBV4-1	TRBJ2-7	CASSQEGTVSYEQYF
TRBV28	TRBJ1-5	CASSFSMGPNFDQPQHF
TRBV3-1/TRBV3-2	TRBJ2-7	CASSIEPSYEQYF
TRBV5-1	TRBJ1-2	CASSLGTGGDYGYTF
TRBV6-2/TRBV6-3	TRBJ2-7	CASSYRTGTSYEQYF
TRBV19	TRBJ1-3	CASTPFLSGNTIYF
TRBV18	TRBJ1-6	CASSSGQNSYNSPLHF
TRBV27	TRBJ1-5	CASSFEGISNQPQHF
TRBV5-1	TRBJ2-1	CASSSGQGKDEQFF
TRBV6-2/TRBV6-3	TRBJ2-7	CASSYGRYRGQEQYF
TRBV6-2/TRBV6-3	TRBJ2-2	CASSPTRNTGELFF
TRBV28	TRBJ1-2	CASSLSDRAYGYTF
TRBV28	TRBJ1-4	CASSLPDGKLFF
TRBV2	TRBJ2-7	CASRDDRYEQYF